This T cell receptor beta chain came from a study of blood T cell repertoires in COVID-19. Study details: The United States, Italy and Spain were the sources of the acute and convalescent COVID-19 samples. In each case, the material was cDNA or gDNA derived from T cells, B-cell-depleted T cells, or PBMCs.

Germline V CDR1 and CDR2: SGHNT, YENEEA. Trimming cost V 0 bases and J 1 base; bases outside gene matches: 0. This CDR3 comprises 16 residues. As processed by the authors: Amplification with reference gene primers provided the estimates of nucleated cell counts. The table came from immunoSEQ multiplex PCR; TCRdb's copy has only in-frame clones and leaves some out. The D gene and trimming were derived from the DNA, and the V and J assignments and clone size from that table. The data contain 15,000 to 17,000 clones, 75% to 90% of them singletons. The J gene is TRBJ2-2, the V gene TRBV11-3, with 9 bases aligning to TRBD2. Sequencing input: peripheral blood. This TCR was recovered from a man between 65 and 80 years old in a cohort sampled during active COVID-19. The CDR3 loop reads CASSLETSGNTGELFF. The DNA for the CDR3 is TGTGCCAGCAGCTTAGAGACTAGCGGGAACACCGGGGAGCTGTTTTTT.